This T cell receptor (beta chain) derives from a study of CD8 T cells in ankylosing spondylitis. General study points: Disease-linked clones reportedly concentrated significantly in matched ankylosing spondylitis synovial fluid.

This clonotype was recorded at least ten times. Its antigen remains unidentified. The ends lost 4 bases at V and 3 bases at J; junction bases unmatched: 6. CDR3 length: 15 amino acids. The V gene's germline CDR1 is SGHRS and CDR2 YFSETQ. MiXCR was run by TCRdb on the 5' RACE reads, yielding one entry per CDR3 protein. Here the sample spans 150,000 to 200,000 distinct CDR3 sequences, about a sixth being singletons. V gene TRBV5-1 combines with J gene TRBJ2-2; 7 positions match TRBD2. The source of this sequence is a male donor with ankylosing spondylitis or in good health (not recorded which). The specimen sequenced was blood, either unsorted or a sorted T cell fraction (not recorded which). The CDR3 nucleotides are TGCGCCAGCAGCCGGAGCGGGGACCACACCGGGGAGCTGTTTTTT. The encoded protein is CASSRSGDHTGELFF.